This TCR beta chain was identified in a study of human T cells and chemical hapten exposure. Overall study context: Slight differences in pooled library volume were the main source of varying TCR yields across samples. Findings of the study overall: No shift was seen in TCRs above 1 in 1000 frequency with DPC sensitization.

Individual cDNA molecules in this library carried unique molecular identifiers. Methods used by the authors: Counting gave a median of 95,638 TCRs per sample, with values ranging from roughly 20,000 to 750,000. TCRdb used MiXCR to reprocess the RACE reads, holding one entry per CDR3 protein. The V and J calls were not made by the authors but by TCRdb's processing. The table has about 65,000 distinct CDR3 sequences, around 6.5% seen once. This clonotype has ten or more counts. Its specificity is not known. CDR1 LGHDT and CDR2 YNNKEL come from the germline V gene (reference sequence). This CDR3 contains 16 residues. Deletions cut 4 bases from V and 8 bases from J, with 21 bases between. The time point was: healthy volunteer bleed at 6 weeks. The study extracted total RNA from unfractionated whole blood.

The sequencing sample was made of whole blood. V is TRBV3-1 and J is TRBJ2-1; D is unclear. The TCR comes from a female donor in good health. Some clones in this sample may be carry-over from other donors' samples. Here the CDR3 reads CASSPPQRYTLDEQFF. In DNA, the CDR3 is TGTGCCAGCAGCCCCCCCCAGAGATATACCCTCGATGAGCAGTTCTTC.